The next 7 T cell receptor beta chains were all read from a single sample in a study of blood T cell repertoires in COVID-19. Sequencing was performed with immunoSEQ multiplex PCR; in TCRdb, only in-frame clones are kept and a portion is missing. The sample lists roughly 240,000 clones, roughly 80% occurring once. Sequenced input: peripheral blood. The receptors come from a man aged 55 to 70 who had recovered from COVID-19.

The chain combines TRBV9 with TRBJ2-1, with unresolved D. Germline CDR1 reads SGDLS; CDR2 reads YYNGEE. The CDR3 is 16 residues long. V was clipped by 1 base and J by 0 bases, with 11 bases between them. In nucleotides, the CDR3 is TGTGCCAGCAGCGTAACCCCCGGTAGCTCCTACAATGAGCAGTTCTTC. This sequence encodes CASSVTPGSSYNEQFF.

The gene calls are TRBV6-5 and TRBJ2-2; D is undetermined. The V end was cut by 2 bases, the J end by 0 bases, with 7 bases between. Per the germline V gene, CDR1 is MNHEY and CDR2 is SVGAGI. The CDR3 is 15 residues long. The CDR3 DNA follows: TGTGCCAGCAGTTACCAAACTGCGAACACCGGGGAGCTGTTTTTT. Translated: CASSYQTANTGELFF.

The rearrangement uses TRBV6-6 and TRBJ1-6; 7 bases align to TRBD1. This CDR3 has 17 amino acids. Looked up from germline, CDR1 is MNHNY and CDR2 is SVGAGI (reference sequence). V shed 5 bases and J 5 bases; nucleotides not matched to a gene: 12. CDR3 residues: CASSRLDRSWDNSPLHF. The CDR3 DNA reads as TGTGCCAGCAGTCGCCTGGACAGGTCATGGGATAATTCACCCCTCCACTTT.

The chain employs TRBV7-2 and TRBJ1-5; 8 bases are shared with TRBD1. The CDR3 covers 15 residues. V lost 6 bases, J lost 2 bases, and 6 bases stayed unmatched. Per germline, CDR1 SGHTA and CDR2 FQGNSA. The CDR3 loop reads CASRPGGSGNQPQHF. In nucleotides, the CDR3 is TGTGCCAGCAGGCCAGGGGGCTCGGGCAATCAGCCCCAGCATTTT.

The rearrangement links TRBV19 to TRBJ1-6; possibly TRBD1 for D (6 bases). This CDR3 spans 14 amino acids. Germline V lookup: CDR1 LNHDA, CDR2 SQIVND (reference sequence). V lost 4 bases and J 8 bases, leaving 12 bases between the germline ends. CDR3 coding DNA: TGTGCCAGTAGTACTGGGACATTGGATTCACCCCTCCACTTT. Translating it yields CASSTGTLDSPLHF.

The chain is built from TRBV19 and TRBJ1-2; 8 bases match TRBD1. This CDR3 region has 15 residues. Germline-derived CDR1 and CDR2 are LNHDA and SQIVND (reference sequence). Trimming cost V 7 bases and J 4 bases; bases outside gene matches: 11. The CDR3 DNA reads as TGTGCCAGTACCAGTCGCTCAGGGGGCACCTATGGCTACACCTTC. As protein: CASTSRSGGTYGYTF.

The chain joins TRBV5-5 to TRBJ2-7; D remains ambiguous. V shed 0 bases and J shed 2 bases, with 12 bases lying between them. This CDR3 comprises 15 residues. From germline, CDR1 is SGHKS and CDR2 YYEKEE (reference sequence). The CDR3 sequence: CASSLAAASTYEQYF. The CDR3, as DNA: TGTGCCAGCAGCTTGGCGGCAGCGTCCACCTACGAGCAGTACTTC.